A single sample gave rise to the 17 T cell receptor beta chains below, sequenced in a study of response to subunit inactivated influenza vaccine. MiXCR, run by TCRdb on the RT-PCR reads, gives a single entry per CDR3 protein. In the table there are over 150,000 distinct CDR3 sequences, approximately 12% of which are singletons. Sequenced here: CD8+ T cells sorted from PBMCs, sampled approximately 25 months after vaccination. The receptors shown here come from a man in his fifties or sixties who received an inactivated influenza vaccine.

J is TRBJ2-3 and V is TRBV28; 11 positions agree with TRBD2. The junction had 5 bases not matched to a gene; V was cut back by 1 base and J by 2 bases. This CDR3 is 17 amino acids long. CDR1 and CDR2 (germline): MDHEN, SYDVKM. The CDR3 spells CASSLSVTSGVTDTQYF. In DNA, the CDR3 is TGTGCCAGCAGTTTATCCGTGACTAGCGGGGTCACAGATACGCAGTATTTT.

This clonotype was found a few times. The chain is built from TRBV11-1 and TRBJ2-2; 11 nucleotides line up with TRBD1. Germline trimming cut 4 bases from V and 4 bases from J; bases unmatched to any gene: 14. The CDR3 is 19 amino acids. Germline values: CDR1 SGHAT, CDR2 FQDESV (reference sequence). CDR3 protein: CASSSYGQGARIRTGELFF. For the CDR3, the DNA is TGTGCCAGCAGCTCCTACGGACAGGGGGCGCGGATTCGCACCGGGGAGCTGTTTTTT.

In this sample, this clonotype turned up a few times. The CDR3 loop reads CASSLVGPQVTHNEQFF. DNA of the CDR3: TGTGCCAGCAGCTTAGTAGGTCCCCAGGTCACCCACAATGAGCAGTTCTTC. V gene TRBV7-8 combines with J gene TRBJ2-1, with D uncertain. V lost 1 base, J lost 5 bases, and 18 bases lay in between. This CDR3 comprises 17 residues. Per germline, CDR1 SGHVS and CDR2 FQNEAQ.

This clonotype has a handful of counts. V usage is TRBV12-3 or TRBV12-4 and J usage is TRBJ2-3; 7 bases match TRBD2. J lost 5 bases, V lost 5 bases, and 10 bases had no gene match. The CDR3 has 15 amino acids. The chain's CDR3 is CASSREAGVGDTQYF. The CDR3 DNA reads TGTGCCAGCAGTCGTGAGGCGGGAGTGGGAGATACGCAGTATTTT.

The genes are TRBV6-1 and TRBJ2-3, with TRBD2 matching over 9 bases. J was trimmed by 4 bases and V by 10 bases; bases with no gene match: 12. CDR1 and CDR2 from the germline V gene are MNHNS and SASEGT. The CDR3 sequence is 15 residues long. The DNA for the CDR3 is TGTGCCACCTCTCTACTAGCGGGTACCTCAGATACGCAGTATTTT. As protein: CATSLLAGTSDTQYF.

This rearrangement joins TRBV7-6 to TRBJ2-1; 7 bases are shared with TRBD1. V was pared by 2 bases and J by 1 base, with 8 bases of the junction left unmatched. The CDR3 spans 17 residues. Germline lookup yields CDR1 SGHVS and CDR2 FNYEAQ. CDR3 region: CASSLWPGTDSYNEQFF. As DNA, the CDR3 is TGTGCCAGCAGCTTATGGCCCGGGACAGATTCCTACAATGAGCAGTTCTTC.

The V and J genes are TRBV20-1 and TRBJ2-5; 7 positions match TRBD2. CDR1 DFQATT and CDR2 SNEGSKA come from the germline V gene (reference sequence). V gave up 5 bases and J gave up 0 bases; unmatched junction bases: 9. The CDR3 runs to 15 residues. This CDR3 is CSASLAETYQETQYF. The CDR3, as DNA: TGCAGTGCTTCCCTAGCGGAGACGTACCAAGAGACCCAGTACTTC.

This clonotype has just a few counts. This rearrangement joins TRBV15 to TRBJ1-5; 9 positions match TRBD1. The J segment lost 6 bases and the V segment lost 3 bases, leaving 6 bases of the junction unmatched. The CDR3 runs to 15 residues. Germline CDR1 LNHNV, CDR2 YYDKDF (reference sequence). CDR3 nucleotide sequence: TGTGCCACCAGCAGCTGGACAGGGGACACTCAGCCCCAGCATTTT. Amino acids: CATSSWTGDTQPQHF.

This clonotype was seen at least ten times. The rearrangement uses TRBV4-3 and TRBJ2-1; D is undetermined. Germline CDR1 and CDR2: LGHNA and YSLEER. Trimming shortened V by 0 bases and J by 4 bases, and 7 bases separated the two germline ends. The CDR3 spans 14 residues. CDR3 bases: TGCGCCAGCAGCCAAGATGCAACTTACAATGAGCAGTTCTTC. Translated, it gives CASSQDATYNEQFF.

The rearrangement uses TRBV7-9 and TRBJ2-1; perhaps TRBD1 as D (5 bases). V lost 0 bases to trimming and J lost 3 bases, with 9 bases between them. Germline values: CDR1 SEHNR, CDR2 FQNEAQ (reference sequence). CDR3 length: 15 amino acids. The CDR3 sequence: CASSLAGQGYNEQFF. CDR3 bases: TGTGCCAGCAGCTTAGCGGGCCAGGGCTACAATGAGCAGTTCTTC. Full variable domain (outside the CDR3, taken from reference TRBV7-9 and TRBJ2-1): DTGVSQNPRHKITKRGQNVTFRCDPISEHNRLYWYRQTLGQGPEFLTYFQNEAQLEKSRLLSDRFSAERPKGSFSTLEIQRTEQGDSAMYLCASSLAGQGYNEQFFGPGTRLTVL.

Ten or more counts support this clonotype. The chain uses TRBV29-1 and TRBJ2-2, with a possible D match to TRBD2 (5 bases). The V end lost 8 bases, the J end lost 2 bases, and 12 bases lay between the germline ends. The CDR3 has 13 amino acids. CDR1 is SQVTM and CDR2 is ANQGSEA in the germline V gene. CDR3 coding DNA: TGCAGCACATGGACTGGTAACACCGGGGAGCTGTTTTTT. It translates to CSTWTGNTGELFF.

This chain links TRBV7-9 with TRBJ2-4; possibly TRBD1 or TRBD2 for D (5 bases each). The germline CDR1 and CDR2 sequences are SEHNR and FQNEAQ (reference sequence). The CDR3 has 13 residues. Trimming removed 8 bases from V and 3 bases from J, with 11 bases in between. CDR3 residues: CASLGPSKNIQYF. The CDR3 DNA reads as TGTGCCAGCTTGGGACCAAGCAAAAACATTCAGTACTTC.

V gene TRBV6-5 combines with J gene TRBJ2-5, with D unclear. Between the trimmed V and J ends, which lost 11 bases and 1 base, there was a span of 2 bases. The CDR3 spans 9 residues. Germline V gives CDR1 MNHEY, CDR2 SVGAGI. CDR3 nucleotides: TGTGCCGGCCAAGAGACCCAGTACTTC. This gives the protein CAGQETQYF.

This clonotype turned up a few times. The gene calls are TRBV12-3 or TRBV12-4 and TRBJ2-5; D unresolved. Trimming took off 3 bases at V and 2 bases at J, with 10 bases between the two ends. CDR3 length: 14 amino acids. The CDR3 protein is CASSFLGKQETQYF. DNA for the CDR3: TGTGCCAGCAGTTTTTTGGGCAAGCAAGAGACCCAGTACTTC.

This clonotype has a handful of counts. V and J are TRBV4-3 and TRBJ2-4; 8 positions match TRBD1. The ends lost 0 bases at V and 5 bases at J; junction bases unmatched: 3. Germline CDR1 LGHNA, CDR2 YSLEER. The CDR3 spans 15 residues. This CDR3 reads CASSQEDRVQNIQYF. As DNA, the CDR3 is TGCGCCAGCAGCCAAGAGGACAGGGTCCAAAACATTCAGTACTTC.

V gene TRBV4-3 combines with J gene TRBJ2-2; D perhaps matches TRBD1 (7 bases). V lost 1 base and J lost 5, with 20 bases in between. This CDR3 has 18 amino acids. Germline-derived CDR1 and CDR2 are LGHNA and YSLEER. The chain's CDR3 is CASSQARGNDRETGELFF. The DNA for the CDR3 is TGCGCCAGCAGCCAAGCCCGCGGGAATGACAGGGAAACCGGGGAGCTGTTTTTT.

This clonotype turned up a few times. The genes are TRBV6-5 and TRBJ1-6; D ambiguous. Looked up from germline, CDR1 is MNHEY and CDR2 is SVGAGI. CDR3 size: 14 residues. The V end was cut by 2 bases, the J end by 7 bases, with 9 bases between. The CDR3 DNA is TGTGCCAGCAGTTACAGGGTGAACAATTCACCCCTCCACTTT. It yields the protein CASSYRVNNSPLHF.